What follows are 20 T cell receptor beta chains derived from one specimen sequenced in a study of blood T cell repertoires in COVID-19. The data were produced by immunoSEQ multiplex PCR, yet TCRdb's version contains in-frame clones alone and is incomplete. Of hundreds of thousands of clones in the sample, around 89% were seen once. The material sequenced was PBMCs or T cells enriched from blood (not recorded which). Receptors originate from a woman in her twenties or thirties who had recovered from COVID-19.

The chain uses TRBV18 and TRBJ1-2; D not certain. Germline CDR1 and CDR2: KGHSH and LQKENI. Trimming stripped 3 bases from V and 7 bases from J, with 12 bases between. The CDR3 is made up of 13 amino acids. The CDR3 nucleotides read TGTGCCAGCTCACCCGAAACGGACTCTGGCTACACCTTC. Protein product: CASSPETDSGYTF.

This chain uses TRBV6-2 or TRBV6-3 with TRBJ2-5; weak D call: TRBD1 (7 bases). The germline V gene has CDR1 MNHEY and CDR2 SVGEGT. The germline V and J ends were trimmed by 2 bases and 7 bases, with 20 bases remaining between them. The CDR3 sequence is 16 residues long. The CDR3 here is CASSYREGGARGTQYF. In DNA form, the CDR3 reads TGTGCCAGCAGTTACCGTGAAGGGGGCGCGCGGGGGACCCAGTACTTC.

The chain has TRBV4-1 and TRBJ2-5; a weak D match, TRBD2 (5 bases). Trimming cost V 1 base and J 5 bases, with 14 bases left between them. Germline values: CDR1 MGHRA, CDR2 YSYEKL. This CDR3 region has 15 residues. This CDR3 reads CASSQVRGSWETQYF. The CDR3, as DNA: TGCGCCAGCAGCCAAGTTCGGGGTTCCTGGGAGACCCAGTACTTC.

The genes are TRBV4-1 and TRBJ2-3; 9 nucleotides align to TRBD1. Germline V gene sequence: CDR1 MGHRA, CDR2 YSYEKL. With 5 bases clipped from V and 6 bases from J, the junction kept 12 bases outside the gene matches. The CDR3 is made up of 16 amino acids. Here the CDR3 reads CASSDPGTGSLDTQYF. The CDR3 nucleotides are TGCGCCAGCAGCGATCCCGGGACAGGGAGTCTCGATACGCAGTATTTT.

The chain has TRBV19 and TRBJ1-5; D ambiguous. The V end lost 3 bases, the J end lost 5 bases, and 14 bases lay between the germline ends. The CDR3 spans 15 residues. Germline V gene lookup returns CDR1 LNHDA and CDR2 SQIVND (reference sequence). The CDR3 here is CASSINTAGYQPQHF. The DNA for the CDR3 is TGTGCCAGTAGTATCAACACAGCCGGATATCAGCCCCAGCATTTT.

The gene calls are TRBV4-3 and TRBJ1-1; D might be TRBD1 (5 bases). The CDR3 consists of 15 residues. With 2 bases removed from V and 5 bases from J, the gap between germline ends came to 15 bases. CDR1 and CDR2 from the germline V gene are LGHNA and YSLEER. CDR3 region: CASSQFLGAGTEAFF. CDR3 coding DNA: TGCGCCAGCAGCCAATTTCTAGGGGCTGGTACTGAAGCTTTCTTT.

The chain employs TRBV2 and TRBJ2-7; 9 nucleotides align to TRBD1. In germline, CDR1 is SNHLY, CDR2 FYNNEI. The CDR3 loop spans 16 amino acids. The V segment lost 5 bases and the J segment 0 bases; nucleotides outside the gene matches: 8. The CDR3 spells CASSPPQGQGSYEQYF. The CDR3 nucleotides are TGTGCCAGCAGTCCTCCACAGGGACAGGGCTCCTACGAGCAGTACTTC.

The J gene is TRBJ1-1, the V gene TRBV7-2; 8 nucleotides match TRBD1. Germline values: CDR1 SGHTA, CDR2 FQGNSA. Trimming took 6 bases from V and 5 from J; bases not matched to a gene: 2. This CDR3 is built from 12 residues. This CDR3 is CASRWTGTEAFF. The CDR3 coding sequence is TGTGCCAGCAGATGGACAGGGACTGAAGCTTTCTTT.

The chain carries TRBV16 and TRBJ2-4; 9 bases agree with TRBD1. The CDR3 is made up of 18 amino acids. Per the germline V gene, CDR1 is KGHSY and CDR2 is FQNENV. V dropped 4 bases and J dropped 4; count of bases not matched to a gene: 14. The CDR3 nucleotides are TGTGCCAGCAGCCCGGACAGGGGCACCAGACGAGGGAAAAACATTCAGTACTTC. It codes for CASSPDRGTRRGKNIQYF.

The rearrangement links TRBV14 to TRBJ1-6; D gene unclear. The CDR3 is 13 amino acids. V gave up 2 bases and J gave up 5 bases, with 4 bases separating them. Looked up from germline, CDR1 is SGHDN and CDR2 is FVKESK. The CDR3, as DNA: TGTGCCAGCAGCCAAATAAATAATTCACCCCTCCACTTT. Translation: CASSQINNSPLHF.

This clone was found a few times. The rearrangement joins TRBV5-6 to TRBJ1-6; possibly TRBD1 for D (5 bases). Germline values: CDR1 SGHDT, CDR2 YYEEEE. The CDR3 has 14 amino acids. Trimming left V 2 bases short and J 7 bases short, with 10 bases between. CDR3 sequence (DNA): TGTGCCAGCAGCTTCGTTTCAGGGAATTCACCCCTCCACTTT. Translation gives CASSFVSGNSPLHF.

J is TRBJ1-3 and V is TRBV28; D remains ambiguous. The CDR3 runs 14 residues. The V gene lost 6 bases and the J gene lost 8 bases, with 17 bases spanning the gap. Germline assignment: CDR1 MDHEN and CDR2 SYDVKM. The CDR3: CASSPKSLRDTIYF. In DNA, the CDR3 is TGTGCCAGCAGCCCGAAGTCGCTTAGAGACACCATATATTTT.

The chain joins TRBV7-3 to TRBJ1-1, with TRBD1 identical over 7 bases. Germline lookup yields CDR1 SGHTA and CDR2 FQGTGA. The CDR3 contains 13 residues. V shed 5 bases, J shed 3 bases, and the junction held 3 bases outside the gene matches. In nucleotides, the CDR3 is TGTGCCAGCAGCCATACAGGGGACACTGAAGCTTTCTTT. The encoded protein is CASSHTGDTEAFF.

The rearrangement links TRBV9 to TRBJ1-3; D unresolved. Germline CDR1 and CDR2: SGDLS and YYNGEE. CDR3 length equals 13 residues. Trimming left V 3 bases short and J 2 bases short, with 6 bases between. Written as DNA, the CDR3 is TGTGCCAGCAGCGCCCCCGCTGGAAACACCATATATTTT. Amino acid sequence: CASSAPAGNTIYF.

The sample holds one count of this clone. The CDR3 spells CASSLRQGIGSYNEQFF. In DNA, the CDR3 is TGTGCCAGCAGCTTAAGACAGGGGATAGGCTCCTACAATGAGCAGTTCTTC. The chain carries TRBV7-3 and TRBJ2-1; 8 bases match TRBD1. This CDR3 contains 17 residues. V was pared by 1 base and J by 0 bases, with 5 bases of the junction left unmatched. Per the germline V gene, CDR1 is SGHTA and CDR2 is FQGTGA.

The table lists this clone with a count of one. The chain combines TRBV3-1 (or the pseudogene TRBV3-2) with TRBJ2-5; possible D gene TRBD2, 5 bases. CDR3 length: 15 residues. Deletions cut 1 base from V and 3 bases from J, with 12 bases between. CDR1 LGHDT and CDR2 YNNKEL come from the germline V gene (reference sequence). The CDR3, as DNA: TGTGCCAGCAGCCAAGTAACGATCGGGGAAGAGACCCAGTACTTC. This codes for CASSQVTIGEETQYF.

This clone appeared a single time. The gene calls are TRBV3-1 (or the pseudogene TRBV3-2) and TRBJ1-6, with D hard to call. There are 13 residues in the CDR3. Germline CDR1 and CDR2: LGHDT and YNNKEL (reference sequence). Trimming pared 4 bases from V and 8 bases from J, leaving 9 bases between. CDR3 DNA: TGTGCCAGCAGCCCTAGTGGGTATTCACCCCTCCACTTT. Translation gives CASSPSGYSPLHF.

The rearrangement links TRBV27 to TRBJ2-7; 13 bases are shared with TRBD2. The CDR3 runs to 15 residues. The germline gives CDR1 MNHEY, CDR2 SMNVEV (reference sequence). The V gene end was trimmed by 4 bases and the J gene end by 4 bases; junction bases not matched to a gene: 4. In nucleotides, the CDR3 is TGTGCCAGCAGTTCCTGGACTAGCGGGGGATACGAGCAGTACTTC. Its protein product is CASSSWTSGGYEQYF.

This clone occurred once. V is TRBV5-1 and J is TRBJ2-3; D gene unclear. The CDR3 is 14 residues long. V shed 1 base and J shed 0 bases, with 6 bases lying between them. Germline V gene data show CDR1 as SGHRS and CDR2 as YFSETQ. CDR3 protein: CASSLSLSTDTQYF. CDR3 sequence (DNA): TGCGCCAGCAGCTTGAGCCTAAGCACAGATACGCAGTATTTT.

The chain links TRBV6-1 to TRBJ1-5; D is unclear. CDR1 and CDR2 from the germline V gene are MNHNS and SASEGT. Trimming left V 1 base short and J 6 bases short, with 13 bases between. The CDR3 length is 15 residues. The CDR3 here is CASSEGVADRQPQHF. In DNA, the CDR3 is TGTGCCAGCAGTGAAGGGGTAGCGGACCGTCAGCCCCAGCATTTT.